A single sample is the source of the 24 T cell receptor beta chains below, sequenced in a study of blood T cell repertoires in COVID-19. Here immunoSEQ multiplex PCR was the method, and the copy in TCRdb shows in-frame clones only, minus some. The sample has 100,000 to 150,000 clones, over 60% seen once; the top ten hold around 2%. The material sequenced was peripheral blood. These receptors were taken from a woman in her 70s with acute or convalescent COVID-19.

The chain couples TRBV10-1 to TRBJ2-1, with 12 bases fitting TRBD1. Germline-derived CDR1 and CDR2 are WNHNN and SYGVQD (reference sequence). The CDR3 is 20 residues long. Unmatched junction bases numbered 15, after V lost 0 bases and J lost 6 bases. The CDR3 nucleotides are TGCGCCAGCAGTGAGTCGAAGATGAGGGACAGGGGGCGAAGAGTCAATGAGCAGTTCTTC. Its translation is CASSESKMRDRGRRVNEQFF.

J is TRBJ2-2 and V is TRBV5-1; 9 nucleotides agree with TRBD2. The CDR3 length is 16 residues. Germline assignment: CDR1 SGHRS and CDR2 YFSETQ. Trimming took 2 bases from V and 4 from J; bases not matched to a gene: 6. The CDR3 DNA follows: TGCGCCAGCAGCTTAGGTCCACTAGCGGGCACCGGGGAGCTGTTTTTT. Amino acid sequence: CASSLGPLAGTGELFF.

V gene TRBV6-1 combines with J gene TRBJ2-1, with 12 bases matching TRBD2. This CDR3 has 21 amino acids. J was trimmed by 4 bases and V by 2 bases; bases with no gene match: 18. Germline CDR1 and CDR2: MNHNS and SASEGT. The CDR3 DNA reads TGTGCCAGCAGTGAAAAGCTGCCAGGGACCGCTAGCGGGAGGGGGTACAATGAGCAGTTCTTC. It specifies CASSEKLPGTASGRGYNEQFF.

The gene calls are TRBV19 and TRBJ1-2; no definite D call. This CDR3 comprises 14 residues. Deletions cut 4 bases from V and 0 bases from J, with 9 bases between. The germline V gene has CDR1 LNHDA and CDR2 SQIVND (reference sequence). The CDR3 region is CASSKAVTNYGYTF. The CDR3 DNA reads TGTGCCAGTAGTAAGGCGGTAACTAACTATGGCTACACCTTC.

The V call is TRBV4-3, the J call TRBJ2-3; D uncertain. The length of the CDR3 is 15 residues. Trimming removed 4 bases at V and 2 bases at J, with 13 bases between. Germline CDR1 is LGHNA and CDR2 is YSLEER. The CDR3 protein is CASSRQRIPTDTQYF. The CDR3 nucleotides are TGCGCCAGCAGCCGACAACGGATCCCCACAGATACGCAGTATTTT.

V is TRBV19 and J is TRBJ2-4, with a possible D match to TRBD1 (5 bases). Germline CDR1 and CDR2: LNHDA and SQIVND (reference sequence). The CDR3 spans 17 residues. V was clipped by 4 bases and J by 2 bases, with 18 bases between them. The CDR3 is CASSTAGFPYTKNIQYF. The DNA for the CDR3 is TGTGCCAGTAGTACGGCAGGGTTTCCCTATACCAAAAACATTCAGTACTTC.

The chain is built from TRBV29-1 and TRBJ1-1, with 7 bases identical to TRBD1. Trimming removed 7 bases from V and 4 bases from J; junction bases left unmatched: 9. Per the germline V gene, CDR1 is SQVTM and CDR2 is ANQGSEA. This CDR3 contains 13 residues. CDR3 coding DNA: TGCAGCGCCCGGGACAGTGTGGCCACTGAAGCTTTCTTT. As protein: CSARDSVATEAFF.

The chain has TRBV25-1 and TRBJ1-6; 8 nucleotides line up with TRBD1. This CDR3 spans 16 amino acids. With 3 bases clipped from V and 4 bases from J, the junction kept 5 bases outside the gene matches. CDR1 is MGHDK and CDR2 is SYGVNS in the germline V gene. As DNA, the CDR3 is TGTGCCAGCAGTGACGGACAGGGAGCATATAATTCACCCCTCCACTTT. It specifies CASSDGQGAYNSPLHF.

V and J are TRBV28 and TRBJ1-6; TRBD1 agrees at 8 bases. Germline trimming cut 2 bases from V and 1 base from J; bases unmatched to any gene: 7. The CDR3 runs 18 residues. Germline V gives CDR1 MDHEN, CDR2 SYDVKM. CDR3 nucleotides: TGTGCCAGCAGTTTAAGCAGGGGGCTAGGGTCCTATAATTCACCCCTCCACTTT. This encodes CASSLSRGLGSYNSPLHF.

V and J are TRBV18 and TRBJ1-1; 12 bases are shared with TRBD1. The CDR3 extends over 16 amino acids. CDR1 is KGHSH, CDR2 LQKENI, per germline. Trimming cost V 3 bases and J 5 bases; bases outside gene matches: 7. Here the CDR3 reads CASSPWDRGRGTEAFF. In nucleotides, the CDR3 is TGTGCCAGCTCACCCTGGGACAGGGGGCGCGGGACTGAAGCTTTCTTT. Using reference TRBV18 and TRBJ1-1 for the parts outside the CDR3, the full variable domain is NAGVMQNPRHLVRRRGQEARLRCSPMKGHSHVYWYRQLPEEGLKFMVYLQKENIIDESGMPKERFSAEFPKEGPSILRIQQVVRGDSAAYFCASSPWDRGRGTEAFFGQGTRLTVV.

This chain connects TRBV28 to TRBJ1-2; D is ambiguous. The CDR3 consists of 14 residues. Germline lookup yields CDR1 MDHEN and CDR2 SYDVKM. The V end lost 2 bases, the J end lost 6 bases, and 13 bases lay between the germline ends. Written as DNA, the CDR3 is TGTGCCAGCAGTTTAGGGCGGGGTTACCATGGCTACACCTTC. It translates to CASSLGRGYHGYTF.

The V call is TRBV28, the J call TRBJ1-4; D is uncertain. From germline, CDR1 is MDHEN and CDR2 SYDVKM. V was trimmed by 4 bases and J by 8 bases, leaving 14 bases between them. CDR3 length: 14 amino acids. For the CDR3, the DNA is TGTGCCAGCAGTTCCCCCCCCTTTGCGGAAAAACTGTTTTTT. It specifies CASSSPPFAEKLFF.

V gene TRBV4-2 combines with J gene TRBJ2-2; possibly TRBD2 for D (5 bases). This CDR3 region has 18 residues. V gave up 6 bases and J gave up 5 bases, with 25 bases separating them. CDR1 LGHNA and CDR2 YNFKEQ come from the germline V gene. CDR3: CASRTLTRLSRGTGELFF. DNA of the CDR3: TGTGCCAGCAGAACCCTTACTAGACTCAGCCGTGGGACCGGGGAGCTGTTTTTT.

In this sample, this clone turned up once. This sequence joins TRBV2 and TRBJ1-5, with D maybe TRBD1 (5 bases). Trimming left V 6 bases short and J 3 bases short, with 12 bases between. CDR1 is SNHLY and CDR2 is FYNNEI in the germline V gene. This CDR3 is 14 amino acids long. In DNA, the CDR3 is TGTGCCAGCAGCCTCCCAGGGCTCAATCAGCCCCAGCATTTT. It specifies CASSLPGLNQPQHF. Full variable domain (outside the CDR3, taken from reference TRBV2 and TRBJ1-5): EPEVTQTPSHQVTQMGQEVILRCVPISNHLYFYWYRQILGQKVEFLVSFYNNEISEKSEIFDDQFSVERPDGSNFTLKIRSTKLEDSAMYFCASSLPGLNQPQHFGDGTRLSIL.

The gene calls are TRBV6-2 or TRBV6-3 and TRBJ2-4, with a possible D match to TRBD1 (5 bases). Germline CDR1 MNHEY, CDR2 SVGEGT. The length of the CDR3 is 19 residues. The ends were cut back, 0 bases at V and 0 bases at J, with 18 bases in the middle. In DNA, the CDR3 is TGTGCCAGCAGTTACTCGGTAACAGGAGTAACCTTAGCCAAAAACATTCAGTACTTC. Translation: CASSYSVTGVTLAKNIQYF.

This clone was seen a single time. This rearrangement joins TRBV11-2 to TRBJ2-7; 8 nucleotides line up with TRBD2. Germline loops: CDR1 SGHAT, CDR2 FQNNGV. The CDR3 is 12 amino acids. Germline trimming cut 7 bases from V and 6 bases from J; bases unmatched to any gene: 5. The CDR3 nucleotides are TGTGCCAGCAAACGGGAGGGTGGCGAGCAGTACTTC. Its protein product is CASKREGGEQYF. The full variable domain, completed using reference TRBV11-2 and TRBJ2-7, is EAGVAQSPRYKIIEKRQSVAFWCNPISGHATLYWYQQILGQGPKLLIQFQNNGVVDDSQLPKDRFSAERLKGVDSTLKIQPAKLEDSAVYLCASKREGGEQYFGPGTRLTVT.

On this clone itself: The same CDR3 is also encoded by other DNA sequences in this sample. The gene calls are TRBV10-2 and TRBJ1-3; the match to TRBD1 covers 8 bases. The V gene's germline CDR1 is WSHSY and CDR2 SAAADI. The CDR3 is 15 amino acids. V lost 3 bases to trimming and J lost 2 bases; unmatched junction nucleotides: 3. CDR3 sequence (DNA): TGCGCCAGCAGTGAAACAGGGGGGACTGGAAACACCATATATTTT. Translating it yields CASSETGGTGNTIYF.

The chain carries TRBV27 and TRBJ2-7; 10 positions agree with TRBD2. CDR1 is MNHEY and CDR2 is SMNVEV in the germline V gene (reference sequence). This CDR3 region has 14 residues. Trimming at V came to 4 bases and at J to 5 bases, leaving 5 bases not matched to a gene. CDR3 in DNA: TGTGCCAGCAGTTCTAGCGGGAGAAGTAACGAGCAGTACTTC. Its translation is CASSSSGRSNEQYF.

V usage is TRBV28 and J usage is TRBJ2-1, with D uncertain. Trimming cost V 2 bases and J 6 bases, with 14 bases left between them. The CDR3 covers 15 residues. Germline V lookup: CDR1 MDHEN, CDR2 SYDVKM. CDR3 nucleotide sequence: TGTGCCAGCAGTTTAGACACTCAGAGCTTCAATGAGCAGTTCTTC. It specifies CASSLDTQSFNEQFF.

This clone appeared a few times. Distinct nucleotide sequences in the sample also encode this CDR3. The rearrangement uses TRBV30 and TRBJ2-5; 7 nucleotides line up with TRBD1. This CDR3 comprises 13 residues. J gave up 0 bases and V 5 bases, and 3 bases lay outside the gene matches. Germline CDR1 is GTSNPN and CDR2 is SVGIG (reference sequence). This CDR3 is CAWSTGNQETQYF. CDR3 DNA: TGTGCCTGGTCGACAGGGAACCAAGAGACCCAGTACTTC.

The V and J genes are TRBV28 and TRBJ1-3; D is unclear. Germline CDR1 is MDHEN and CDR2 is SYDVKM. CDR3 length: 16 residues. The V end lost 0 bases, the J end lost 0 bases, and 9 bases lay between the germline ends. The chain's CDR3 is CASSLWSGSSGNTIYF. Here the CDR3 DNA reads TGTGCCAGCAGTTTATGGTCGGGGAGCTCTGGAAACACCATATATTTT.

The chain combines TRBV29-1 with TRBJ1-2; 11 bases align to TRBD1. The ends lost 7 bases at V and 6 bases at J; junction bases unmatched: 10. Germline-derived CDR1 and CDR2 are SQVTM and ANQGSEA. The CDR3 runs 14 residues. CDR3 sequence (DNA): TGCAGCGCCCGGACAGGGGGCTCCGCTGATGGCTACACCTTC. Protein product: CSARTGGSADGYTF.

A single count supports this clone. The chain carries TRBV11-2 and TRBJ2-2; TRBD1 agrees at 9 bases. Germline CDR1 reads SGHAT; CDR2 reads FQNNGV. Trimming cost V 5 bases and J 1 base; bases outside gene matches: 5. CDR3 size: 16 residues. The CDR3 loop reads CASSRGTGKNTGELFF. The CDR3 DNA reads TGTGCCAGCAGCCGGGGGACAGGGAAGAACACCGGGGAGCTGTTTTTT.

In DNA form, the CDR3 reads TGTGCCAGCAGTTACTCTGGACTAGCGGGAGGCGAGCAGTACTTC. Protein: CASSYSGLAGGEQYF. The J gene is TRBJ2-7, the V gene TRBV6-5, with 14 bases fitting TRBD2. The germline V gene encodes CDR1 MNHEY and CDR2 SVGAGI. V was pared by 0 bases and J by 6 bases, with 1 base of the junction left unmatched. The CDR3 extends over 15 amino acids.